The entry that follows covers one TCR beta chain sequence. The antigen is undetermined. CDR1 is MNHEY, CDR2 SVGAGI, per germline. The germline V and J ends were trimmed by 0 bases and 4 bases, with 6 bases remaining between them. The CDR3 length is 13 residues. The data derive from a study of T-cell reconstitution after alpha-beta-depleted transplantation in children. Unique molecular identifiers were incorporated when the TCRbeta library was constructed. In TCRdb, the PCR reads were re-called with MiXCR into one record per CDR3 protein. Of around 670,000 distinct CDR3 sequences in the sample, 10% to 15% were seen once. Study-wide findings and caveats: Newly made T cells mostly supplied T-cell counts and diversity one year after transplant. About two months after transplant, alpha-beta T cells reportedly came from several hundred expanded graft clones. The origin of high day-60 TCRbeta diversity in some patients lay in surviving recipient T cells and thymic progenitors.

The input for sequencing was PBMCs, taken before TCRalphabeta/CD19-depleted stem cell transplant. The source is a girl aged 2 to 9 with congenital amegakaryocytic thrombocytopenia, due to receive a stem cell transplant. The rearrangement links TRBV6-5 to TRBJ2-5, with unresolved D. The CDR3 region has the DNA TGTGCCAGCAGTTACTCGAAATCAGAGACCCAGTACTTC. This translates into CASSYSKSETQYF.